Listed below are T cell receptor beta chains from one sample, sequenced in a study of CD8 T cells in Susac syndrome. TCRdb re-called the immunoSEQ multiplex PCR reads through MiXCR, storing one row per CDR3 protein. This sample has a few hundred thousand distinct CDR3 sequences, with about 85% found just once. Sequencing was carried out using CD8+ T cells from PBMCs. These receptors originate from a human donor with multiple sclerosis. Each CDR3 is given with its conserved first and last residue. A D gene is named only where the DNA matches it firmly. A clone size is listed for some rows: how often the clone was seen (once, few, many), or a class if it is expanded.

TRBV5-1,TRBJ1-5,.,.,CASSPVGDGGNQPQHF,TGCGCCAGCAGCCCCGTGGGAGATGGGGGCAATCAGCCCCAGCATTTT
TRBV10-3,TRBJ2-5,TRBD2,.,CAISGVGAGAFQETQYF,TGTGCCATCAGTGGGGTTGGGGCGGGAGCCTTCCAAGAGACCCAGTACTTC
TRBV19,TRBJ1-1,.,.,CASSMGPAEAFF,TGTGCCAGTAGTATGGGTCCCGCTGAAGCTTTCTTT
TRBV27,TRBJ2-7,TRBD1,.,CASSLNRGEQYF,TGTGCCAGCAGTTTAAACAGGGGAGAGCAGTACTTC
TRBV5-1,TRBJ2-7,.,.,CASSFPSASYEQYF,TGCGCCAGCAGCTTCCCCTCGGCCTCCTACGAGCAGTACTTC
TRBV19,TRBJ1-4,.,.,CASTLAVGEKLFF,TGTGCCAGTACCCTAGCGGTTGGCGAAAAACTGTTTTTT
TRBV11-2,TRBJ2-2,.,.,CASSLAPAETNTGELFF,TGTGCCAGCAGCTTAGCCCCGGCAGAGACGAACACCGGGGAGCTGTTTTTT
TRBV20-1,TRBJ2-1,.,.,CSARDSTSSSHYNEQFF,TGCAGTGCTAGAGATAGTACTTCTTCCTCACACTACAATGAGCAGTTCTTC
TRBV12-3/TRBV12-4,TRBJ1-4,.,.,CASRQTNQGTNEKLFF,TGTGCCAGCAGGCAAACGAATCAGGGGACTAATGAAAAACTGTTTTTT
TRBV24-1,TRBJ2-5,.,.,CATSDHHQETQYF,TGTGCCACCAGTGACCACCACCAAGAGACCCAGTACTTC
TRBV5-6,TRBJ2-3,TRBD2,.,CASSGGLAGGPTDTQYF,TGTGCCAGCAGCGGGGGACTAGCGGGAGGTCCCACAGATACGCAGTATTTT
TRBV6-1,TRBJ2-7,.,.,CASSDSGAPNEQYF,TGTGCCAGCAGTGATAGCGGAGCTCCTAACGAGCAGTACTTC
TRBV7-8,TRBJ2-2,.,once,CASSPYRLTAGELFF,TGTGCCAGCAGCCCATACCGACTAACCGCCGGGGAGCTGTTTTTT
TRBV11-2,TRBJ2-5,TRBD2,.,CASIGRAGETQYF,TGTGCCAGCATCGGGAGGGCTGGGGAGACCCAGTACTTC
TRBV7-9,TRBJ1-2,.,once,CASSLVLHGYTF,TGTGCCAGCAGCTTAGTCCTGCACGGCTACACCTTC
TRBV5-1,TRBJ2-1,.,.,CASSAGHGGLGRFF,TGCGCCAGCAGCGCGGGACACGGGGGCCTAGGGAGGTTCTTC
TRBV4-1,TRBJ2-7,.,.,CASSPRTNTYEQYF,TGCGCCAGCAGCCCCCGTACAAATACCTACGAGCAGTACTTC
TRBV29-1,TRBJ2-7,TRBD1,.,CSVERGDRDSSYEQYF,TGCAGCGTTGAGAGGGGTGACCGGGACAGCTCCTACGAGCAGTACTTC
TRBV9,TRBJ2-7,TRBD1,once,CASSYSQGVTSYEQYF,TGTGCCAGCAGCTATAGTCAGGGGGTCACCTCCTACGAGCAGTACTTC
TRBV11-2,TRBJ2-7,.,.,CASSLDRSKGSYEQYF,TGTGCCAGCAGCTTAGATCGTTCAAAGGGGTCCTACGAGCAGTACTTC
TRBV6-5,TRBJ1-5,.,.,CASSYVGSNQPQHF,TGTGCCAGCAGTTACGTGGGCAGCAATCAGCCCCAGCATTTT
TRBV27,TRBJ2-7,TRBD1,.,CASSTNSGQPAYEQYF,TGTGCCAGCAGTACGAATTCGGGACAGCCTGCCTACGAGCAGTACTTC
TRBV2,TRBJ2-1,.,.,CASSDLGSSSYNEQFF,TGTGCCAGCAGTGATCTTGGGTCTAGCTCCTACAATGAGCAGTTCTTC
TRBV13,TRBJ2-7,TRBD2,.,CASSPGLAVHEQYF,TGTGCCAGCAGCCCCGGACTAGCGGTTCACGAGCAGTACTTC
TRBV2,TRBJ1-2,.,.,CASWDAGYTF,TGTGCCAGCTGGGACGCAGGCTACACCTTC
TRBV27,TRBJ1-1,TRBD1,.,CASSLRGGDTEAFF,TGTGCCAGCAGTTTACGAGGGGGCGATACTGAAGCTTTCTTT
TRBV27,TRBJ2-5,TRBD2,.,CASSLPGLGETQYF,TGTGCCAGCAGTTTACCGGGACTAGGGGAGACCCAGTACTTC
TRBV20-1,TRBJ1-2,.,.,CSARDIADYGYTF,TGCAGTGCTAGAGATATAGCTGACTATGGCTACACCTTC
TRBV30,TRBJ2-7,TRBD1,.,CAWSRTGDAYEQYF,TGTGCCTGGAGTAGGACAGGGGATGCCTACGAGCAGTACTTC
TRBV5-5,TRBJ2-1,TRBD1,.,CASSLSQSGTGKINEQFF,TGTGCCAGCAGCTTGTCTCAATCCGGGACAGGGAAGATAAATGAGCAGTTCTTC
TRBV28,TRBJ2-4,TRBD1,.,CASSLHGTGQGENIQYF,TGTGCCAGCAGTCTTCACGGGACGGGACAGGGGGAAAACATTCAGTACTTC
TRBV27,TRBJ2-1,TRBD2,.,CASSLSQLAGGGEQFF,TGTGCCAGCAGTTTATCGCAACTAGCGGGGGGGGGTGAGCAGTTCTTC
TRBV7-9,TRBJ2-5,TRBD2,once,CASSPSGGQETQYF,TGTGCCAGCAGCCCCTCGGGGGGGCAAGAGACCCAGTACTTC
TRBV4-1,TRBJ1-1,.,.,CASSQDVEGTRTEAFF,TGCGCCAGCAGCCAAGATGTGGAGGGAACGAGGACTGAAGCTTTCTTT
TRBV28,TRBJ2-1,TRBD2,.,CASSLTSGIYYNEQFF,TGTGCCAGCAGCCTTACTAGCGGAATTTACTACAATGAGCAGTTCTTC
TRBV4-1,TRBJ1-1,.,.,CASSRPGYTEAFF,TGCGCCAGCAGCCGGCCAGGGTACACTGAAGCTTTCTTT
TRBV19,TRBJ1-2,TRBD1,.,CASSAGQGFGYTF,TGTGCCAGTAGCGCGGGACAGGGCTTTGGCTACACCTTC
TRBV4-1,TRBJ2-2,TRBD2,.,CASSHVTSGMGTGELFF,TGCGCCAGCAGCCACGTCACTAGCGGGATGGGCACCGGGGAGCTGTTTTTT
TRBV19,TRBJ2-1,TRBD2,.,CASRGTSISLEQFF,TGTGCCAGTAGAGGGACTAGCATCTCCCTTGAGCAGTTCTTC
TRBV27,TRBJ2-7,TRBD1,.,CASSLWPTGGVHEQYF,TGTGCCAGCAGTTTATGGCCGACAGGGGGCGTCCACGAGCAGTACTTC
TRBV13,TRBJ1-1,.,.,CASSLGWRTEAFF,TGTGCCAGCAGCTTAGGGTGGAGGACTGAAGCTTTCTTT
TRBV4-1,TRBJ2-7,.,few,CASSQDSSSYEQYF,TGCGCCAGCAGCCAGGACAGCAGCTCCTACGAGCAGTACTTC